The next 12 T cell receptor beta chains were all read from a single sample in a study of blood T cell repertoires in COVID-19. Using immunoSEQ multiplex PCR, the repertoire was profiled, and TCRdb retains in-frame clones only, with some absent. The sample includes under 350,000 clones, 80% to 90% of them seen just once. Source material: PBMCs or T cells enriched from blood (not recorded which). These receptors all come from a woman aged 40 to 50 with acute COVID-19.

The chain links TRBV10-3 to TRBJ2-1; 7 nucleotides match TRBD1. The CDR3 has 14 residues. Trimming took 2 bases from V and 4 from J; bases not matched to a gene: 2. CDR1 and CDR2 from the germline V gene are ENHRY and SYGVKD. CDR3 in amino acids: CAISENRGYNEQFF. CDR3 in DNA: TGTGCCATCAGTGAGAACAGGGGATACAATGAGCAGTTCTTC.

This clone was counted between two and nine times. This sequence joins TRBV19 and TRBJ2-2, with 9 bases identical to TRBD1. The CDR3 sequence is 14 residues long. CDR1 and CDR2 (germline): LNHDA, SQIVND (reference sequence). The V gene end was trimmed by 8 bases and the J gene end by 6 bases; junction bases not matched to a gene: 7. CDR3 sequence: CASSYRGLAGELFF. The CDR3 region has the DNA TGTGCCAGTTCTTACAGGGGGCTTGCCGGGGAGCTGTTTTTT.

The CDR3 here is CASRDILSYNEQFF. In DNA, the CDR3 is TGTGCCAGCCGGGACATCCTCTCCTACAATGAGCAGTTCTTC. The chain couples TRBV27 to TRBJ2-1; D is perhaps TRBD1 (6 bases). Trimming stripped 8 bases from V and 0 bases from J, with 11 bases between. The CDR3 runs 14 residues. Germline V CDR1 and CDR2: MNHEY, SMNVEV (reference sequence).

The count of this clone is one. The chain links TRBV23-1 to TRBJ2-5; D gene unclear. TRBV23-1 is designated an ORF whose function remains uncertain. This CDR3 is 16 amino acids long. V was cut by 7 bases and J by 1 base, with 19 bases left in between. The CDR3 protein is CASNLKRRFGQETQYF. The DNA for the CDR3 is TGCGCCAGCAATTTAAAGAGGAGATTCGGCCAAGAGACCCAGTACTTC.

The V gene is TRBV5-4, the J gene TRBJ1-6; 8 nucleotides align to TRBD1. Germline CDR1 SGHNT, CDR2 YYREEE (reference sequence). The ends lost 0 bases at V and 10 bases at J; junction bases unmatched: 3. The CDR3 sequence is 14 residues long. CDR3 amino acids: CASSLGTGPSPLHF. The CDR3 coding sequence is TGTGCCAGCAGCTTGGGGACAGGGCCCTCACCCCTCCACTTT.

This clone was counted a single time. The chain recombines TRBV15 with TRBJ2-3, with TRBD1 identical over 7 bases. Germline CDR1 and CDR2: LNHNV and YYDKDF (reference sequence). Trimming at V came to 2 bases and at J to 2 bases, leaving 7 bases not matched to a gene. CDR3 length equals 16 residues. The DNA for the CDR3 is TGTGCCACCAGCAGACTCCGACAGGGCATCACAGATACGCAGTATTTT. Translated, it gives CATSRLRQGITDTQYF.

The chain combines TRBV5-5 with TRBJ2-3, with D perhaps matching TRBD1 (6 bases). The germline CDR1 and CDR2 sequences are SGHKS and YYEKEE (reference sequence). Trimming cost V 0 bases and J 1 base, with 12 bases left between them. This CDR3 contains 16 residues. The CDR3 sequence: CASSLDRALGTDTQYF. The DNA for the CDR3 is TGTGCCAGCAGCTTGGACAGGGCCCTCGGCACAGATACGCAGTATTTT. Full variable domain (missing parts from reference TRBV5-5 and TRBJ2-3): DAGVTQSPTHLIKTRGQQVTLRCSPISGHKSVSWYQQVLGQGPQFIFQYYEKEERGRGNFPDRFSARQFPNYSSELNVNALLLGDSALYLCASSLDRALGTDTQYFGPGTRLTVL.

This chain links TRBV5-4 with TRBJ2-1, with 8 bases that match TRBD2. V shed 5 bases, J shed 8 bases, and the junction held 15 bases outside the gene matches. The CDR3 is 16 residues long. Germline CDR1 SGHNT, CDR2 YYREEE (reference sequence). The CDR3 loop is CASSSGLAGGLHEQFF. The CDR3 bases are TGTGCCAGCAGTTCCGGGCTGGCGGGAGGTTTGCATGAGCAGTTCTTC. The full variable domain, with the rest looked up from reference TRBV5-4 and TRBJ2-1, is ETGVTQSPTHLIKTRGQQVTLRCSSQSGHNTVSWYQQALGQGPQFIFQYYREEENGRGNFPPRFSGLQFPNYSSELNVNALELDDSALYLCASSSGLAGGLHEQFFGPGTRLTVL.

Points on this clone: Different DNA sequences within this sample yield the same CDR3. The rearrangement links TRBV5-1 to TRBJ1-3; D call uncertain. The CDR3 is 14 residues long. Trimming left V 0 bases short and J 3 bases short, with 7 bases between. CDR1 and CDR2 from the germline V gene are SGHRS and YFSETQ. In DNA form, the CDR3 reads TGCGCCAGCAGCTTGGGCGCTGGTGGAAACACCATATATTTT. Its translation is CASSLGAGGNTIYF.

The chain couples TRBV6-5 to TRBJ2-7; 8 positions match TRBD1. CDR1 and CDR2 (germline): MNHEY, SVGAGI. V dropped 2 bases and J dropped 2; count of bases not matched to a gene: 2. The CDR3 is 14 amino acids. The CDR3 DNA reads as TGTGCCAGCAGTTACGACAGGGGCACCTACGAGCAGTACTTC. Its protein product is CASSYDRGTYEQYF.

The chain joins TRBV20-1 to TRBJ1-2; D gene ambiguous. This CDR3 region has 16 residues. CDR1 and CDR2 from the germline V gene are DFQATT and SNEGSKA (reference sequence). Trimming cost V 3 bases and J 2 bases, with 19 bases left between them. The CDR3 DNA reads as TGCAGTGCTAGTATTCTCCGAGGAGGACTAAACTATGGCTACACCTTC. The encoded protein is CSASILRGGLNYGYTF.

The chain is built from TRBV18 and TRBJ2-1; TRBD2 agrees at 11 bases. V lost 1 base to trimming and J lost 4 bases; unmatched junction nucleotides: 6. This CDR3 spans 17 amino acids. CDR1 is KGHSH and CDR2 is LQKENI in the germline V gene. The CDR3 loop reads CASSPRSSGRSYNEQFF. The CDR3 nucleotides read TGTGCCAGCTCACCACGGTCTAGCGGGAGGTCTTACAATGAGCAGTTCTTC.